These T cell receptor beta chains were read from a single sample in a study of blood T cell repertoires in COVID-19. Repertoires were generated with immunoSEQ multiplex PCR, while TCRdb's copy carries only in-frame clones and drops some. Among 200,000 to 300,000 clones listed, approximately 82% were seen once. The specimen was peripheral blood. All receptors derive from a woman aged 80 or over with acute or convalescent COVID-19. CDR3s include the opening cysteine and the closing phenylalanine or tryptophan. D genes are given only for firm matches. Only some rows state a clone size, as once, few, many or a class for expanded clones.

d_call: .; v_call: TRBV4-2; cdr3_length: 16; j_call: TRBJ1-1; clone_size: .; cdr3_nt: TGTGCCAGCAGCCCCGCCGTTACCTCATTACTGCGAGAAGCTTTCTTT; cdr3_aa: CASSPAVTSLLREAFF
d_call: TRBD2; v_call: TRBV29-1; cdr3_length: 17; j_call: TRBJ2-1; clone_size: .; cdr3_nt: TGCAGCGTTGAGGTCAAGAGGGTGGCTAGCGGGAGGAACACCGCGTTCTTC; cdr3_aa: CSVEVKRVASGRNTAFF
d_call: TRBD2; v_call: TRBV19; cdr3_length: 15; j_call: TRBJ2-1; clone_size: once; cdr3_nt: TGTGCCAGTAGTACGACTAGCGGGAGAAGAAATGAGCAGTTCTTC; cdr3_aa: CASSTTSGRRNEQFF
d_call: .; v_call: TRBV18; cdr3_length: 16; j_call: TRBJ2-3; clone_size: .; cdr3_nt: TGTGCCAGCTCACCAGGGGGACGGGGGAACACAGATACGCAGTATTTT; cdr3_aa: CASSPGGRGNTDTQYF
d_call: .; v_call: TRBV29-1; cdr3_length: 15; j_call: TRBJ1-1; clone_size: few; cdr3_nt: TGCAGCGTTTCCCATGGAGGGAAGGGATGGACTGAAGCTTTCTTT; cdr3_aa: CSVSHGGKGWTEAFF
d_call: .; v_call: TRBV18; cdr3_length: 14; j_call: TRBJ1-1; clone_size: .; cdr3_nt: TGTGCCAGCTCTCAAAACGACAGGAACACTGAAGCTTTCTTT; cdr3_aa: CASSQNDRNTEAFF
d_call: TRBD1; v_call: TRBV6-5; cdr3_length: 15; j_call: TRBJ1-5; clone_size: .; cdr3_nt: TGTGCCAGCAGCCTTAGTGGGACAGGCTATCAGCCCCAGCATTTT; cdr3_aa: CASSLSGTGYQPQHF
d_call: TRBD1; v_call: TRBV30; cdr3_length: 12; j_call: TRBJ2-3; clone_size: .; cdr3_nt: TGTGCCTCGGGACAGAACACAGATACGCAGTATTTT; cdr3_aa: CASGQNTDTQYF
d_call: .; v_call: TRBV6-5; cdr3_length: 14; j_call: TRBJ1-4; clone_size: .; cdr3_nt: TGTGCCAGCGTCACAGGAAGATGGGATGAAAAACTGTTTTTT; cdr3_aa: CASVTGRWDEKLFF
d_call: .; v_call: TRBV23-1; cdr3_length: 16; j_call: TRBJ1-3; clone_size: .; cdr3_nt: TGCGCCAGCAAATCCTCAAGGGAGGACTCTGGAAACACCATATATTTT; cdr3_aa: CASKSSREDSGNTIYF
d_call: TRBD1; v_call: TRBV18; cdr3_length: 15; j_call: TRBJ1-4; clone_size: .; cdr3_nt: TGTGCCAGCTCAAGAACAGGGGAAACTAATGAAAAACTGTTTTTT; cdr3_aa: CASSRTGETNEKLFF
d_call: TRBD1; v_call: TRBV18; cdr3_length: 14; j_call: TRBJ2-4; clone_size: .; cdr3_nt: TGTGCCAGCTCAAAGGACAGGGTCTCGACCATTCAGTACTTC; cdr3_aa: CASSKDRVSTIQYF
d_call: TRBD1; v_call: TRBV3-1/TRBV3-2; cdr3_length: 16; j_call: TRBJ1-1; clone_size: .; cdr3_nt: TGTGCCAGCAGCCGTCGACAGGGGATTACCGACACTGAAGCTTTCTTT; cdr3_aa: CASSRRQGITDTEAFF
d_call: TRBD2; v_call: TRBV2; cdr3_length: 15; j_call: TRBJ2-1; clone_size: .; cdr3_nt: TGTGCCAGCAAAACCGGGACTATCTCCTACAATGAGCAGTTCTTC; cdr3_aa: CASKTGTISYNEQFF
d_call: .; v_call: TRBV3-1/TRBV3-2; cdr3_length: 14; j_call: TRBJ1-1; clone_size: .; cdr3_nt: TGTGCCAGCAGCCGAAGGGGGGAGGGTACTGAAGCTTTCTTT; cdr3_aa: CASSRRGEGTEAFF
d_call: .; v_call: TRBV21-1; cdr3_length: 17; j_call: TRBJ2-1; clone_size: .; cdr3_nt: TGTGCCAGCAGCAATGGAGGGACAGGGGATCCTGGGGATGAGCAGTTCTTC; cdr3_aa: CASSNGGTGDPGDEQFF
d_call: TRBD1; v_call: TRBV7-2; cdr3_length: 14; j_call: TRBJ1-2; clone_size: once; cdr3_nt: TGTGCCAGCAGCGACCAGACAGGGAACTATGGCTACACCTTC; cdr3_aa: CASSDQTGNYGYTF
d_call: .; v_call: TRBV27; cdr3_length: 15; j_call: TRBJ2-7; clone_size: .; cdr3_nt: TGTGCCAGCAGTTTGCCGAGGGACTCGCTTGTAGAGCAGTACTTC; cdr3_aa: CASSLPRDSLVEQYF
d_call: TRBD2; v_call: TRBV9; cdr3_length: 14; j_call: TRBJ2-1; clone_size: .; cdr3_nt: TGTGCCAGCAGCGGGACTAGCGCCGGATACGAGCAGTTCTTC; cdr3_aa: CASSGTSAGYEQFF
d_call: TRBD2; v_call: TRBV18; cdr3_length: 15; j_call: TRBJ2-1; clone_size: .; cdr3_nt: TGTGCCAGCTCACTGGGACTAGCGGGGGCTAGCGAGCAGTTCTTC; cdr3_aa: CASSLGLAGASEQFF
d_call: .; v_call: TRBV19; cdr3_length: 15; j_call: TRBJ1-3; clone_size: .; cdr3_nt: TGTGCCAGTAGTTACCCACTGAACTCTGGAAACACCATATATTTT; cdr3_aa: CASSYPLNSGNTIYF
d_call: .; v_call: TRBV5-6; cdr3_length: 13; j_call: TRBJ2-2; clone_size: .; cdr3_nt: TGTGCCAGCAGCTCACTAGGCACCGGGGAGCTGTTTTTT; cdr3_aa: CASSSLGTGELFF
d_call: TRBD1; v_call: TRBV18; cdr3_length: 15; j_call: TRBJ1-2; clone_size: .; cdr3_nt: TGTGCCAGCTCTCCATTACAGGGGGCCGGCTATGGCTACACCTTC; cdr3_aa: CASSPLQGAGYGYTF
d_call: TRBD1; v_call: TRBV5-4; cdr3_length: 17; j_call: TRBJ2-5; clone_size: once; cdr3_nt: TGTGCCAGCAGCCTCGTGGGGGGGACAGGGGGCGGGGAGACCCAGTACTTC; cdr3_aa: CASSLVGGTGGGETQYF
d_call: TRBD1; v_call: TRBV15; cdr3_length: 15; j_call: TRBJ1-5; clone_size: .; cdr3_nt: TGTGCCACCAGCAGGACAGGGGCCCCCAATCAGCCCCAGCATTTT; cdr3_aa: CATSRTGAPNQPQHF
d_call: .; v_call: TRBV10-3; cdr3_length: 12; j_call: TRBJ2-7; clone_size: .; cdr3_nt: TGTGCCATCAGTGATCTTTCCTACGAGCAGTACTTC; cdr3_aa: CAISDLSYEQYF
d_call: TRBD1; v_call: TRBV4-3; cdr3_length: 14; j_call: TRBJ1-1; clone_size: .; cdr3_nt: TGCGCCAGCAGCAGGGACAGGGCGAACACTGAAGCTTTCTTT; cdr3_aa: CASSRDRANTEAFF
d_call: TRBD2; v_call: TRBV14; cdr3_length: 17; j_call: TRBJ2-1; clone_size: .; cdr3_nt: TGTGCCAGCAGCCAAGATCCCAGGGAGCGGGGGGGCCTAGAGCAGTTCTTC; cdr3_aa: CASSQDPRERGGLEQFF
d_call: TRBD2; v_call: TRBV27; cdr3_length: 16; j_call: TRBJ2-1; clone_size: .; cdr3_nt: TGTGCCAGCAGTTTCATACTAGCGGGGGCCTACAATGAGCAGTTCTTC; cdr3_aa: CASSFILAGAYNEQFF
d_call: TRBD2; v_call: TRBV2; cdr3_length: 17; j_call: TRBJ2-6; clone_size: .; cdr3_nt: TGTGCCAGCAGGGGGTGGCTAGCGGGATCTGGGGCCAACGTCCTGACTTTC; cdr3_aa: CASRGWLAGSGANVLTF
d_call: TRBD1; v_call: TRBV9; cdr3_length: 16; j_call: TRBJ1-3; clone_size: .; cdr3_nt: TGTGCCAGCAGCGCCCGGGACAGGGCCTCTGGAAACACCATATATTTT; cdr3_aa: CASSARDRASGNTIYF
d_call: .; v_call: TRBV21-1; cdr3_length: 21; j_call: TRBJ1-1; clone_size: .; cdr3_nt: TGTGCCAGCAGCATCCGGGACAGGGAACTACCGTTAAACTTAATGAACACTGAAGCTTTCTTT; cdr3_aa: CASSIRDRELPLNLMNTEAFF
d_call: .; v_call: TRBV2; cdr3_length: 15; j_call: TRBJ2-7; clone_size: .; cdr3_nt: TGTGCCAGCATCCCCCGGGGAAGTTTTTCGGGCGAGCAGTACTTC; cdr3_aa: CASIPRGSFSGEQYF
d_call: TRBD2; v_call: TRBV28; cdr3_length: 17; j_call: TRBJ2-3; clone_size: .; cdr3_nt: TGTGCCAGCAGTCTTACAGGTAGCGGGGCTGAACCAGATACGCAGTATTTT; cdr3_aa: CASSLTGSGAEPDTQYF
d_call: .; v_call: TRBV4-3; cdr3_length: 14; j_call: TRBJ1-1; clone_size: few; cdr3_nt: TGCGCCAGCAGTCAACCGACAGAGAACACTGAAGCTTTCTTT; cdr3_aa: CASSQPTENTEAFF
d_call: TRBD1; v_call: TRBV5-6; cdr3_length: 14; j_call: TRBJ2-7; clone_size: .; cdr3_nt: TGTGCCAGCAGCCCAGGGGGCTCCGGCTACGAGCAGTACTTC; cdr3_aa: CASSPGGSGYEQYF